The entry that follows covers one TCR beta chain sequence. Its antigen is still unknown. For the second PCR, which ran for 7 to 11 cycles, a sample-barcoded 5' primer and a J-beta primer mix were used. Template switching added a 12-random-nucleotide identifier to every cDNA molecule. TCRdb reprocessed the 5' RACE reads via MiXCR and lists one record per CDR3 protein. The repertoire holds some 1.1 million distinct CDR3 sequences, with approximately 38% as singletons. The V end lost 2 bases, the J end lost 2 bases, and 12 bases lay between the germline ends. Germline assignment: CDR1 LGHDT and CDR2 YNNKEL (reference sequence). The CDR3 loop spans 15 amino acids. These data belong to a study of blood T cells in healthy people across ages. Total RNA, at least 5 micrograms per sample, came from PBMCs. Whole-study results and caveats: The diversity estimates, figures obtained from one million T cells, were considered underestimates. Naive T cell percentage strongly correlated with TCR beta diversity.

The sequenced sample consisted of blood. The receptor was derived from a man aged 18 to 30 in good health. This chain uses TRBV3-1 with TRBJ1-1; D might be TRBD1 (5 bases). The DNA for the CDR3 is TGTGCCAGCAGCCAAAGAGAAGGGGACAACACTGAAGCTTTCTTT. Its translation is CASSQREGDNTEAFF. Based on the CDR3 plus reference TRBV3-1 and TRBJ1-1, the full variable domain is DTAVSQTPKYLVTQMGNDKSIKCEQNLGHDTMYWYKQDSKKFLKIMFSYNNKELIINETVPNRFSPKSPDKAHLNLHINSLELGDSAVYFCASSQREGDNTEAFFGQGTRLTVV.